A selection of T cell receptor beta chains follows, all from one sample in a study of graft-versus-host responses after intestinal transplantation. TCRdb's table, derived via immunoSEQ multiplex PCR, lists solely in-frame clones and lacks some. The sample carries 39,000 or so clones, over 90% recorded once. No antigen is known for these receptors. The sample was unstimulated CD8+ T cells sorted from spleen or lymph node cells, taken before transplant. All receptors come from a human donor who was the organ donor for an intestinal transplant. The CDR3 runs from the conserved cysteine through the conserved F or W. The order of the fields is CDR3 length, J gene, D gene, clone size, V gene, CDR3 DNA, CDR3 protein. A D gene is named only where the DNA matches it firmly. The size field is filled for only some rows; it gives once, few, many or a size class.

cdr3_length: 16
j_call: TRBJ2-7
d_call: TRBD2
clone_size: NA
v_call: TRBV28
cdr3_nt: TGTGCCAGCAGTTTTCCCCGGGAGGTAAACTCCTACGAGCAGTACTTC
cdr3_aa: CASSFPREVNSYEQYF

cdr3_length: 14
j_call: TRBJ2-1
d_call: TRBD2
clone_size: NA
v_call: TRBV6-5
cdr3_nt: TGTGCCAGCAGTCATCAGGGACTAGCGGGTGAGCAGTTCTTC
cdr3_aa: CASSHQGLAGEQFF

cdr3_length: 12
j_call: TRBJ2-7
d_call: NA
clone_size: NA
v_call: TRBV5-6
cdr3_nt: TGTGCCAGCAGCTTGTATCTACTCAAGCAGTACTTC
cdr3_aa: CASSLYLLKQYF

cdr3_length: 13
j_call: TRBJ2-5
d_call: NA
clone_size: NA
v_call: TRBV4-3
cdr3_nt: TGCGCCAGCAGCCAGAGCGAGGGAGAGACCCAGTACTTC
cdr3_aa: CASSQSEGETQYF

cdr3_length: 15
j_call: TRBJ1-4
d_call: TRBD1
clone_size: NA
v_call: TRBV28
cdr3_nt: TGTGCCAGCAGCGCCACCGGGACAGGGACTGAAAAACTGTTTTTT
cdr3_aa: CASSATGTGTEKLFF

cdr3_length: 17
j_call: TRBJ2-4
d_call: TRBD1
clone_size: NA
v_call: TRBV7-2
cdr3_nt: TGTGCCAGCAGCTTTGGGGGGACAGGGGTTGACATTCCCATTCAGTACTTC
cdr3_aa: CASSFGGTGVDIPIQYF

cdr3_length: 17
j_call: TRBJ1-1
d_call: NA
clone_size: NA
v_call: TRBV28
cdr3_nt: TGTGCCAGCAGTTTCCCCTACAGGAGGCCCATGAACACTGAAGCTTTCTTT
cdr3_aa: CASSFPYRRPMNTEAFF

cdr3_length: 13
j_call: TRBJ1-1
d_call: NA
clone_size: NA
v_call: TRBV11-2
cdr3_nt: TGTGCCAGCAGCTTAGGGCTTGTGACTGAAGCTTTCTTT
cdr3_aa: CASSLGLVTEAFF

cdr3_length: 13
j_call: TRBJ2-5
d_call: TRBD2
clone_size: NA
v_call: TRBV6-1
cdr3_nt: TGTGCCAGCAGGGGACTAGCGGGTCGGTCCCAGTACTTC
cdr3_aa: CASRGLAGRSQYF

cdr3_length: 14
j_call: TRBJ2-1
d_call: TRBD1
clone_size: NA
v_call: TRBV27
cdr3_nt: TGTGCCAGCAGTTTGGACAGGGGAGTAAATGAGCAGTTCTTC
cdr3_aa: CASSLDRGVNEQFF

cdr3_length: 19
j_call: TRBJ2-3
d_call: NA
clone_size: NA
v_call: TRBV15
cdr3_nt: TGTGCCGCCAGCAGAGATTCCCCCCCAGACAGGATTTCCACAGATACGCAGTATTTT
cdr3_aa: CAASRDSPPDRISTDTQYF

cdr3_length: 16
j_call: TRBJ2-5
d_call: TRBD2
clone_size: NA
v_call: TRBV6-5
cdr3_nt: TGTGCCAGCAGTTACGAGACTAGCGGGAGATCAGAGACCCAGTACTTC
cdr3_aa: CASSYETSGRSETQYF

cdr3_length: 15
j_call: TRBJ2-7
d_call: TRBD1
clone_size: NA
v_call: TRBV5-6
cdr3_nt: TGTGCCAGCAGCTGGGGGACAGGGAGCTCCTACGAGCAGTACTTC
cdr3_aa: CASSWGTGSSYEQYF

cdr3_length: 18
j_call: TRBJ2-4
d_call: TRBD2
clone_size: NA
v_call: TRBV19
cdr3_nt: TGTGCCAGTAGTATTGGGACTAGCGGGAGGGTAGCCAAAAACATTCAGTACTTC
cdr3_aa: CASSIGTSGRVAKNIQYF

cdr3_length: 16
j_call: TRBJ2-1
d_call: TRBD2
clone_size: NA
v_call: TRBV11-3
cdr3_nt: TGTGCCAGCAGCTTAGATTCTAGCGGGGCCTACAATGAGCAGTTCTTC
cdr3_aa: CASSLDSSGAYNEQFF

cdr3_length: 15
j_call: TRBJ2-7
d_call: TRBD2
clone_size: NA
v_call: TRBV19
cdr3_nt: TGTGCCCCCCCGGGACTAGCGGGAGGTTGGTACGAGCAGTACTTC
cdr3_aa: CAPPGLAGGWYEQYF

cdr3_length: 13
j_call: TRBJ2-7
d_call: NA
clone_size: once
v_call: TRBV28
cdr3_nt: TGTGCCAGCAGTTATCCAGGCCGCTACGAGCAGTACTTC
cdr3_aa: CASSYPGRYEQYF

cdr3_length: 19
j_call: TRBJ2-2
d_call: NA
clone_size: NA
v_call: TRBV7-6
cdr3_nt: TGTGCCAGCAGCTTAGGGTCGGTGAGAATGGGAGCGATCACCGGGGAGCTGTTTTTT
cdr3_aa: CASSLGSVRMGAITGELFF

cdr3_length: 15
j_call: TRBJ1-2
d_call: NA
clone_size: NA
v_call: TRBV7-2
cdr3_nt: TGTGCCAGCAGCTTAGTGGGGGCGCCTTCCTATGGCTACACCTTC
cdr3_aa: CASSLVGAPSYGYTF

cdr3_length: 14
j_call: TRBJ2-3
d_call: NA
clone_size: NA
v_call: TRBV4-2
cdr3_nt: TGTGCCAGCAGCCAAGAGCTCGACACAGATACGCAGTATTTT
cdr3_aa: CASSQELDTDTQYF

cdr3_length: 16
j_call: TRBJ1-1
d_call: NA
clone_size: NA
v_call: TRBV4-3
cdr3_nt: TGCGCCAGCAGCCAAGATAGGAACAGTCAGTACACTGAAGCTTTCTTT
cdr3_aa: CASSQDRNSQYTEAFF

cdr3_length: 16
j_call: TRBJ2-2
d_call: NA
clone_size: NA
v_call: TRBV7-8
cdr3_nt: TGTGCCAGCAGCCCCCGGGAAGAGGGGGGAGTCGGGGAGCTGTTTTTT
cdr3_aa: CASSPREEGGVGELFF

cdr3_length: 15
j_call: TRBJ2-1
d_call: TRBD2
clone_size: NA
v_call: TRBV6-1
cdr3_nt: TGTGCCAGCAGTGAGACTAGCGGGAGGGCCCTTGAGCAGTTCTTC
cdr3_aa: CASSETSGRALEQFF

cdr3_length: 14
j_call: TRBJ2-2
d_call: TRBD2
clone_size: NA
v_call: TRBV11-2
cdr3_nt: TGTGCCAGCAGCTTAGGACTAGCGCCCGGGGAGCTGTTTTTT
cdr3_aa: CASSLGLAPGELFF

cdr3_length: 14
j_call: TRBJ2-5
d_call: NA
clone_size: NA
v_call: TRBV7-9
cdr3_nt: TGTGCCAGCAGCTTAATAGGGCTTCAAGAGACCCAGTACTTC
cdr3_aa: CASSLIGLQETQYF

cdr3_length: 16
j_call: TRBJ2-3
d_call: TRBD2
clone_size: NA
v_call: TRBV7-6
cdr3_nt: TGTGCCAGCAGCGGGGGGTACGCGGGAGCCGCAGATACGCAGTATTTT
cdr3_aa: CASSGGYAGAADTQYF

cdr3_length: 16
j_call: TRBJ1-5
d_call: NA
clone_size: NA
v_call: TRBV19
cdr3_nt: TGTGCCAGTAGTATAGTGGTGGGGTATGGCAATCAGCCCCAGCATTTT
cdr3_aa: CASSIVVGYGNQPQHF

cdr3_length: 12
j_call: TRBJ1-5
d_call: TRBD1
clone_size: NA
v_call: TRBV28
cdr3_nt: TGTGCCCACGGACAGGGGTGGGCGCCCCAGCATTTT
cdr3_aa: CAHGQGWAPQHF

cdr3_length: 14
j_call: TRBJ2-7
d_call: TRBD2
clone_size: NA
v_call: TRBV29-1
cdr3_nt: TGCAGCGTCGTCTCCACTAGCGTTCCCTACGAGCAGTACTTC
cdr3_aa: CSVVSTSVPYEQYF

cdr3_length: 15
j_call: TRBJ2-1
d_call: TRBD2
clone_size: NA
v_call: TRBV7-9
cdr3_nt: TGTGCCAGCACCACCCTGCCTAGCGGTTACAATGAGCAGTTCTTC
cdr3_aa: CASTTLPSGYNEQFF

cdr3_length: 14
j_call: TRBJ2-7
d_call: TRBD2
clone_size: NA
v_call: TRBV6-5
cdr3_nt: TGTGCCAGCGGGTCCGGGACTAGCGTTTACGAGCAGTACTTC
cdr3_aa: CASGSGTSVYEQYF

cdr3_length: 16
j_call: TRBJ2-1
d_call: NA
clone_size: NA
v_call: TRBV27
cdr3_nt: TGTGCCAGCAGTCTTAGCGCGGGGTACTCCTACAATGAGCAGTTCTTC
cdr3_aa: CASSLSAGYSYNEQFF

cdr3_length: 11
j_call: TRBJ2-7
d_call: NA
clone_size: NA
v_call: TRBV28
cdr3_nt: TGTGCCAGCAGTTGGGACTACGAGCAGTACTTC
cdr3_aa: CASSWDYEQYF